This is a list of T cell receptor beta chains from one sample in a study of OX40 agonist ivuxolimab in advanced cancers. Assay used: immunoSEQ multiplex PCR; TCRdb lists only in-frame clones, some missing. The sample lists roughly 100,000 clones, 90% occurring once. The material sequenced was CD4+ or CD8+ T cells sorted from blood, taken in a trial of the OX40 agonist ivuxolimab. The receptors were sampled from an adult with an advanced solid tumor such as melanoma, head and neck, liver or kidney cancer. CDR3s include the opening cysteine and the closing phenylalanine or tryptophan. The D gene is left open where the match is weak. The listing skips clone size in some rows; elsewhere it reads once, few, many or a size class.

clone size,V gene,D gene,J gene,CDR3 DNA,CDR3 protein
.,TRBV19,.,TRBJ1-5,TGTGCCAGTAGTATAATAGGAGAGGGACAGCCCCAGCATTTT,CASSIIGEGQPQHF
.,TRBV27,TRBD2,TRBJ2-7,TGTGCCAGCAGTTCACCCGGGACTAGCGCCAACTACGAGCAGTACTTC,CASSSPGTSANYEQYF
.,TRBV5-1,TRBD2,TRBJ2-1,TGCGCCAGCAGCTTTGGCGGGAGCGGTCTAGGTGAGCAGTTCTTC,CASSFGGSGLGEQFF
.,TRBV11-3,TRBD2,TRBJ2-1,TGTGCCAGCAGCTTAGAAGGGACTATTCCCAATGAGCAGTTCTTC,CASSLEGTIPNEQFF
few,TRBV10-3,.,TRBJ1-5,TGTGCCATCAGTGAGTCGCGAGGCAATCAGCCCCAGCATTTT,CAISESRGNQPQHF
.,TRBV6-6,.,TRBJ2-6,TGTGCCAGCAGTTACTCAACCAGTCCTGGGGCCAACGTCCTGACTTTC,CASSYSTSPGANVLTF
.,TRBV7-9,.,TRBJ1-4,TGTGCCAGCAGCTTAAGCACAGGGTGGAATGAAAAACTGTTTTTT,CASSLSTGWNEKLFF
.,TRBV19,.,TRBJ2-1,TGTGCCAGTAGTATGCGGCTGGTCAATGAGCAGTTCTTC,CASSMRLVNEQFF
.,TRBV6-5,.,TRBJ2-7,TGTGCCAGCAGTCTACAGCGCTCCTACGAGCAGTACTTC,CASSLQRSYEQYF
.,TRBV7-9,TRBD2,TRBJ2-1,TGTGCCAGCACCGATGGACTAGCGGGATACAATGAGCAGTTCTTC,CASTDGLAGYNEQFF
.,TRBV10-1,TRBD1,TRBJ2-7,TGCGCCAGCAGGAACAGGGGGCCCTCCTACGAGCAGTACTTC,CASRNRGPSYEQYF
few,TRBV27,.,TRBJ2-5,TGTGCCAGCAGTCCGAACTACCAAGAGACCCAGTACTTC,CASSPNYQETQYF
once,TRBV6-4,.,TRBJ1-5,TGTGCCAGCAGTGGCTCAGAAAGCAATCAGCCCCAGCATTTT,CASSGSESNQPQHF
.,TRBV7-9,TRBD1,TRBJ2-7,TGTGCCAGCAGCCAGGTTCCAGGGGGTCGCAGCCCCTACGAGCAGTACTTC,CASSQVPGGRSPYEQYF
.,TRBV5-1,.,TRBJ1-6,TGCGCCAGCAGCTTGGTTTCAGGTCACCTCTTGCCCCTCCACTTT,CASSLVSGHLLPLHF
once,TRBV18,TRBD1,TRBJ2-7,TGTGCCAGCTCACCCGGGACAGGGACCCCCTACGAGCAGTACTTC,CASSPGTGTPYEQYF
.,TRBV29-1,TRBD2,TRBJ2-1,TGCAGCGTTGACCGTAGCGGGAGTATGAATGAGCAGTTCTTC,CSVDRSGSMNEQFF
few,TRBV30,.,TRBJ1-1,TGTGCCTGGAGCTACGGGCCCTGGGCGGACACTGAAGCTTTCTTT,CAWSYGPWADTEAFF
.,TRBV14,.,TRBJ2-7,TGTGCCAGCAGGTCGGACACGGCCTACGAGCAGTACTTC,CASRSDTAYEQYF
.,TRBV4-3,.,TRBJ2-7,TGCGCCAGCAGCCAAGAGGCGCTGAACTACGAGCAGTACTTC,CASSQEALNYEQYF